The T cell receptor (beta chain) under discussion was sequenced for a study of OX40 agonist ivuxolimab in advanced cancers. About the study: All patients had ivuxolimab intravenously every 2 weeks at 0.01 to 10 mg/kg. Broader study findings: In the 0.1 to 3.0 mg/kg range, CD4+ and CD8+ blood T cells had expanded clonally by week 6. Among the lowest peripheral clonal expansion occurred in 0.1-3.0 mg/kg partial responders.

The V and J ends lost 0 bases and 2 bases respectively, with 9 bases between them. This CDR3 has 15 residues. The germline V gene encodes CDR1 SGHKS and CDR2 YYEKEE (reference sequence). Autoimmune disease history or systemic immunosuppression was exclusionary. With respect to this clone: Its antigen is not identified.

Only in-frame clones appear in the TCRdb table, and some are missing; sequencing was by immunoSEQ multiplex PCR. The repertoire holds under 80,000 clones, almost 90% seen once, with 0.78% in the top ten. The sample was CD4+ or CD8+ T cells sorted from blood, taken in a trial of the OX40 agonist ivuxolimab. The TCR comes from an adult with an advanced solid tumor such as melanoma, head and neck, liver or kidney cancer. The chain combines TRBV5-5 with TRBJ1-5, with D possibly matching TRBD1 (5 bases). The CDR3 nucleotides are TGTGCCAGCAGCTTGGGGCCGACAGGCAATCAGCCCCAGCATTTT. Its protein is CASSLGPTGNQPQHF.